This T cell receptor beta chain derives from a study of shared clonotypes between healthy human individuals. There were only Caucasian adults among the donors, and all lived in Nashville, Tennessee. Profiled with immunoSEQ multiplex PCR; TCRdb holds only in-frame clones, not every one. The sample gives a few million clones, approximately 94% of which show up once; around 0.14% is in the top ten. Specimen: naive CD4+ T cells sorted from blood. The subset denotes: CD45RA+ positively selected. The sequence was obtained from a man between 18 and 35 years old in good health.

CDR3 nucleotide sequence: TGTGCCAGCAGTGGTTCCAGCGGGAGGTCATATACGCAGTATTTT. Residues: CASSGSSGRSYTQYF. The chain carries TRBV6-1 and TRBJ2-3; 9 bases are a match to TRBD2. V dropped 4 bases and J dropped 7; count of bases not matched to a gene: 9. The CDR3 has 15 residues. Germline assignment: CDR1 MNHNS and CDR2 SASEGT.